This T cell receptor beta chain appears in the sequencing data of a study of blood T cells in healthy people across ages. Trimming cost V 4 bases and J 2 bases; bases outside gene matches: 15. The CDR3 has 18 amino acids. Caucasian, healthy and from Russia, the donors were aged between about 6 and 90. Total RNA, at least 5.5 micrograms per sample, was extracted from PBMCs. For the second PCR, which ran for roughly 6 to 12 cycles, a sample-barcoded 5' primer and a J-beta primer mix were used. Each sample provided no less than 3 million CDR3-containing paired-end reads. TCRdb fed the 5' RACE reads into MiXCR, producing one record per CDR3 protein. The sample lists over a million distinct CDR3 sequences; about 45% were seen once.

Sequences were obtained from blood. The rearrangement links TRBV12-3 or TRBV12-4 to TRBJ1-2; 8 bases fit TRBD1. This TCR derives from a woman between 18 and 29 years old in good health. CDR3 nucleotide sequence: TGTGCCAGCAGTTCCGGACAGGGAGAAGGCGGGAAGAACTATGGCTACACCTTC. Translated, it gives CASSSGQGEGGKNYGYTF.